These T cell receptor beta chains were read from a single sample in a study of T-cell memory formation after mild COVID-19. TCRdb reprocessed the 5' RACE reads via MiXCR and lists one record per CDR3 protein. The table shows about 180,000 distinct CDR3 sequences, with around 20% occurring only once. The sample was PBMCs or a T cell subset sorted from them (not recorded which). All receptors come from a young man who had mild COVID-19 (a few samples of this study predate the infection). Cell type and time point are not known. Both conserved end residues are part of each CDR3. Each record gives: V gene, clone size, D gene, J gene, CDR3 DNA, CDR3 protein. D genes are given only for firm matches. Where a row states a size, it is once, few, many or the class of an expanded clone; other rows omit it.

V gene: TRBV3-1; clone size: NA; D gene: NA; J gene: TRBJ2-3; CDR3 DNA: TGTGCCAGCACTCCCAGGGGGGGGGCTGATACGCAGTATTTT; CDR3 protein: CASTPRGGADTQYF
V gene: TRBV9; clone size: few; D gene: NA; J gene: TRBJ2-7; CDR3 DNA: TGTGCCAGCAGCGTAGCAACAGGTGAAGCCTACGAGCAGTACTTC; CDR3 protein: CASSVATGEAYEQYF
V gene: TRBV28; clone size: few; D gene: TRBD1; J gene: TRBJ1-2; CDR3 DNA: TGTGCCAGCAGGCCGGTCTGGGGACAGGCATATGGCTACACCTTC; CDR3 protein: CASRPVWGQAYGYTF
V gene: TRBV4-1; clone size: NA; D gene: TRBD2; J gene: TRBJ2-1; CDR3 DNA: TGCGCCAGCAGCCAAGAGGACGCGGGACTAGCGGGGAACCAGTTCTTC; CDR3 protein: CASSQEDAGLAGNQFF
V gene: TRBV24-1; clone size: few; D gene: NA; J gene: TRBJ2-5; CDR3 DNA: TGTGCCACCAGTGATCCGGCTGGGGAGACCCAGTACTTC; CDR3 protein: CATSDPAGETQYF
V gene: TRBV5-1; clone size: NA; D gene: TRBD2; J gene: TRBJ2-3; CDR3 DNA: TGCGCCAGCAGCCCTAGCGGGGGGGCGACAGATACGCAGTATTTT; CDR3 protein: CASSPSGGATDTQYF
V gene: TRBV4-3; clone size: NA; D gene: NA; J gene: TRBJ2-2; CDR3 DNA: TGCGCCAGCGGAACCCCAGTCGGGGGCGGGGAGCTGTTTTTT; CDR3 protein: CASGTPVGGGELFF
V gene: TRBV6-5; clone size: few; D gene: NA; J gene: TRBJ2-3; CDR3 DNA: TGTGCCAGCAGTTACATTGGGGGGAGAGGGGGGAAATTAGATACGCAGTATTTT; CDR3 protein: CASSYIGGRGGKLDTQYF
V gene: TRBV5-1; clone size: NA; D gene: TRBD2; J gene: TRBJ2-3; CDR3 DNA: TGCGCCAGCAGCACCCCCGGGGGGGATGGAGATACGCAGTATTTT; CDR3 protein: CASSTPGGDGDTQYF
V gene: TRBV7-2; clone size: NA; D gene: NA; J gene: TRBJ1-5; CDR3 DNA: TGTGCCAGCACTTCCACAATAGGGGGGCTTCAGCCCCAGCATTTT; CDR3 protein: CASTSTIGGLQPQHF
V gene: TRBV7-3; clone size: NA; D gene: TRBD2; J gene: TRBJ2-3; CDR3 DNA: TGTGCCAGCAGCCTCACTAGCGGTGCGGATACGCAGTATTTT; CDR3 protein: CASSLTSGADTQYF
V gene: TRBV12-3/TRBV12-4; clone size: few; D gene: NA; J gene: TRBJ2-7; CDR3 DNA: TGTGCCAGCAGTTTAGGGGCGGGAACCTACGAGCAGTACTTC; CDR3 protein: CASSLGAGTYEQYF
V gene: TRBV27; clone size: NA; D gene: NA; J gene: TRBJ1-1; CDR3 DNA: TGTGCCAGCAGTTTATCGAAGGGGGGGACTGAAGCTTTCTTT; CDR3 protein: CASSLSKGGTEAFF
V gene: TRBV29-1; clone size: NA; D gene: TRBD1; J gene: TRBJ2-5; CDR3 DNA: TGCAGCGTTCAACAGGGGCCCACGGAGACCCAGTACTTC; CDR3 protein: CSVQQGPTETQYF
V gene: TRBV10-1; clone size: many; D gene: NA; J gene: TRBJ2-5; CDR3 DNA: TGCGCCAGCAGTGAGTCGACTCCGGCCAGCTACCAAGAGACCCAGTACTTC; CDR3 protein: CASSESTPASYQETQYF
V gene: TRBV2; clone size: once; D gene: NA; J gene: TRBJ2-5; CDR3 DNA: TGTGCCAGCAGCCGGGATCATCAAGAGACCCAGTACTTC; CDR3 protein: CASSRDHQETQYF
V gene: TRBV7-2; clone size: NA; D gene: TRBD2; J gene: TRBJ2-3; CDR3 DNA: TGTGCCAGCAGCTTGGACCACGGGGGGGATACGCAGTATTTT; CDR3 protein: CASSLDHGGDTQYF
V gene: TRBV7-2; clone size: NA; D gene: NA; J gene: TRBJ2-7; CDR3 DNA: TGTGCCAGCAGCTACGGTCTCGGGCAGTACTTC; CDR3 protein: CASSYGLGQYF
V gene: TRBV29-1; clone size: few; D gene: TRBD1; J gene: TRBJ1-2; CDR3 DNA: TGCAGCGTTGGGGACAGGCCCGGCTATGGCTACACCTTC; CDR3 protein: CSVGDRPGYGYTF
V gene: TRBV6-5; clone size: few; D gene: TRBD2; J gene: TRBJ2-5; CDR3 DNA: TGTGCCAGCAGTTTAGCGGGGGGCCGAAGACAAGAGACCCAGTACTTC; CDR3 protein: CASSLAGGRRQETQYF
V gene: TRBV4-3; clone size: few; D gene: NA; J gene: TRBJ2-1; CDR3 DNA: TGCGCCAGCAGCCAAGAAACAGGGAATGAGCAGTTCTTC; CDR3 protein: CASSQETGNEQFF
V gene: TRBV5-1; clone size: few; D gene: TRBD2; J gene: TRBJ2-1; CDR3 DNA: TGCGCCAGCAGCTTGGAGGGACTAGCGGGGGTGTACAATGAGCAGTTCTTC; CDR3 protein: CASSLEGLAGVYNEQFF
V gene: TRBV7-2; clone size: NA; D gene: TRBD2; J gene: TRBJ2-7; CDR3 DNA: TGTGCCAGCAGCTTAGGGACTAGCGGGAGCTACGAGCAGTACTTC; CDR3 protein: CASSLGTSGSYEQYF
V gene: TRBV7-9; clone size: few; D gene: NA; J gene: TRBJ2-1; CDR3 DNA: TGTGCCAGCAGCGTCGACAGCAGGCAGCAGTTCTTC; CDR3 protein: CASSVDSRQQFF
V gene: TRBV7-8; clone size: NA; D gene: NA; J gene: TRBJ2-5; CDR3 DNA: TGTGCCAGCAGCAGGATTGAGCCGACCTTACAAGAGACCCAGTACTTC; CDR3 protein: CASSRIEPTLQETQYF
V gene: TRBV7-2; clone size: few; D gene: NA; J gene: TRBJ2-1; CDR3 DNA: TGTGCCAGCAGCTCGGGGATCGCATTGGGGAATGAGCAGTTCTTC; CDR3 protein: CASSSGIALGNEQFF
V gene: TRBV5-1; clone size: few; D gene: NA; J gene: TRBJ2-5; CDR3 DNA: TGCGCCAGCAGCGGCGGGTCCCAAGAGACCCAGTACTTC; CDR3 protein: CASSGGSQETQYF
V gene: TRBV20-1; clone size: NA; D gene: NA; J gene: TRBJ1-5; CDR3 DNA: TGCAGTGCTAGAGGAGGGGACATCCGAGGGGGCAATCAGCCCCAGCATTTT; CDR3 protein: CSARGGDIRGGNQPQHF
V gene: TRBV20-1; clone size: few; D gene: NA; J gene: TRBJ1-5; CDR3 DNA: TGCAGTGCCGGGACGCCCCAGCATTTT; CDR3 protein: CSAGTPQHF
V gene: TRBV27; clone size: NA; D gene: NA; J gene: TRBJ2-5; CDR3 DNA: TGTGCCAGCAGTTTATGGGCACAGGGTGTCCCAGGGTGGGAGACCCAGTACTTC; CDR3 protein: CASSLWAQGVPGWETQYF
V gene: TRBV5-1; clone size: NA; D gene: NA; J gene: TRBJ1-3; CDR3 DNA: TGCGCCAGCAGCTTGACAGCGGACTCTGGAAACACCATATATTTT; CDR3 protein: CASSLTADSGNTIYF
V gene: TRBV10-3; clone size: few; D gene: NA; J gene: TRBJ2-7; CDR3 DNA: TGTGCCGCCCATCCGGGACCCGCCTACGAGCAGTACTTC; CDR3 protein: CAAHPGPAYEQYF
V gene: TRBV4-2; clone size: NA; D gene: NA; J gene: TRBJ1-5; CDR3 DNA: TGTGCCAGCAGCCAAGATGCGCGACAGCCCCAGCATTTT; CDR3 protein: CASSQDARQPQHF
V gene: TRBV18; clone size: few; D gene: NA; J gene: TRBJ1-1; CDR3 DNA: TGTGCCAGCTCACCTAACAGGGTTGGGGCGAGCACTGAAGCTTTCTTT; CDR3 protein: CASSPNRVGASTEAFF
V gene: TRBV5-6; clone size: NA; D gene: NA; J gene: TRBJ2-1; CDR3 DNA: TGTGCCAGCAGCTATGAGTTTAGAGACAATGAGCAGTTCTTC; CDR3 protein: CASSYEFRDNEQFF
V gene: TRBV12-3/TRBV12-4; clone size: few; D gene: NA; J gene: TRBJ1-1; CDR3 DNA: TGTGCCAGCAGTACTTATTCGGGACATTCGAACACTGAAGCTTTCTTT; CDR3 protein: CASSTYSGHSNTEAFF
V gene: TRBV7-2; clone size: few; D gene: TRBD1; J gene: TRBJ1-4; CDR3 DNA: TGTGCCAGCAGCCGAAGACAATTGGACAGGGCAACTAATGAAAAACTGTTTTTT; CDR3 protein: CASSRRQLDRATNEKLFF
V gene: TRBV7-8; clone size: few; D gene: NA; J gene: TRBJ1-2; CDR3 DNA: TGTGCCAGCAGCCCCCCCAGGGAGGATGGCTACACCTTC; CDR3 protein: CASSPPREDGYTF
V gene: TRBV7-9; clone size: NA; D gene: NA; J gene: TRBJ2-2; CDR3 DNA: TGTGCCAGCAGCTCCAACCTTCCCCGGACGGGCACCGGGGAGCTGTTTTTT; CDR3 protein: CASSSNLPRTGTGELFF
V gene: TRBV6-2/TRBV6-3; clone size: few; D gene: TRBD1; J gene: TRBJ1-1; CDR3 DNA: TGTGCCAGCAGTTCACAGGGGACCACTGAAGCTTTCTTT; CDR3 protein: CASSSQGTTEAFF
V gene: TRBV5-1; clone size: few; D gene: NA; J gene: TRBJ2-2; CDR3 DNA: TGCGCCAGCAGCTTGGGGACTCCACAGGGTGCATGGGAGCTGTTTTTT; CDR3 protein: CASSLGTPQGAWELFF
V gene: TRBV7-2; clone size: NA; D gene: NA; J gene: TRBJ1-1; CDR3 DNA: TGTGCCAGCAGCTCGTACCTGAACACTGAAGCTTTCTTT; CDR3 protein: CASSSYLNTEAFF
V gene: TRBV20-1; clone size: few; D gene: NA; J gene: TRBJ1-2; CDR3 DNA: TGCAGCATAGGCGGAGAGGTCTATGGCTACACCTTC; CDR3 protein: CSIGGEVYGYTF
V gene: TRBV15; clone size: few; D gene: NA; J gene: TRBJ1-1; CDR3 DNA: TGTGCCACCAGCAGAACCCCGCCCGATGAAGCTTTCTTT; CDR3 protein: CATSRTPPDEAFF
V gene: TRBV5-1; clone size: few; D gene: NA; J gene: TRBJ1-1; CDR3 DNA: TGCGCCAGCAGCACAGGGCCGCCGTCCCGTGGCTCTTTCTTT; CDR3 protein: CASSTGPPSRGSFF
V gene: TRBV20-1; clone size: few; D gene: TRBD1; J gene: TRBJ1-1; CDR3 DNA: TGCAGTGCACCCGACAGGGGAAGGAACACTGAAGCTTTCTTT; CDR3 protein: CSAPDRGRNTEAFF
V gene: TRBV12-3/TRBV12-4; clone size: many; D gene: TRBD1; J gene: TRBJ1-1; CDR3 DNA: TGTGCCAGCAGCCCACAGGGGTCGAACACTGAAGCTTTCTTT; CDR3 protein: CASSPQGSNTEAFF